The 9 T cell receptor beta chains given below trace back to one sample, sequenced in a study of T cell repertoires in cytomegalovirus infection. Which antigens these TCRs recognize remains unknown. MiXCR was run by TCRdb on the reads, yielding one entry per CDR3 protein. The data hold 44,000 or so distinct CDR3 sequences, with about a fifth observed a single time. The material sequenced was CD8+ T cells from cultured PBMCs, taken from culture after CMV antigen stimulation. These receptors came from a human donor in good health (CMV status not recorded). Some clones in this sample may be carry-over from other donors' samples.

The chain employs TRBV12-3 or TRBV12-4 and TRBJ2-7; the D call may be TRBD1 or TRBD2 (7 bases each). Between the trimmed V and J ends, which lost 5 bases and 2 bases, there was a span of 13 bases. The CDR3 covers 14 residues. Here the CDR3 reads CASSERDRPYEQYF. CDR3 nucleotides: TGTGCCAGCAGTGAGCGGGACAGACCCTACGAGCAGTACTTC.

This rearrangement joins TRBV6-4 to TRBJ2-1; D might be TRBD2 (6 bases). Germline-derived CDR1 and CDR2 are MRHNA and SNTAGT. Trimming shortened V by 5 bases and J by 6 bases, and 14 bases separated the two germline ends. The CDR3 is made up of 14 amino acids. The CDR3 nucleotides are TGTGCCAGCAGTATTAGCGGCCGGGGCAATGAGCAGTTCTTC. Protein sequence: CASSISGRGNEQFF.

The CDR3 sequence is CASSARLAGHRGNEQFF. The CDR3 bases are TGTGCCAGTAGTGCCCGACTAGCGGGACATAGAGGCAATGAGCAGTTCTTC. J is TRBJ2-1 and V is TRBV19, with TRBD2 matching 11 bases. Germline V lookup: CDR1 LNHDA, CDR2 SQIVND (reference sequence). The CDR3 is 17 amino acids. After removal of 5 bases from V and 6 bases from J, the junction contained 12 bases not matched to a gene.

The chain has TRBV6-6 and TRBJ1-6; D might be TRBD1 (5 bases). The CDR3 is made up of 16 amino acids. Germline V gives CDR1 MNHNY, CDR2 SVGAGI (reference sequence). The V end was cut by 5 bases, the J end by 7 bases, with 18 bases between. In nucleotides, the CDR3 is TGTGCCAGCAGTCGCCGGACACCCGGTGAGAATTCACCCCTCCACTTT. Its protein is CASSRRTPGENSPLHF.

This clonotype appeared a few times. This chain joins TRBV7-2 and TRBJ2-7; D not certain. V was clipped by 5 bases and J by 2 bases, with 13 bases between them. The V gene's germline CDR1 is SGHTA and CDR2 FQGNSA. This CDR3 is built from 14 residues. The CDR3 DNA follows: TGTGCCAGCAGCCCGTTCCCCCAAGCCTACGAGCAGTACTTC. Protein: CASSPFPQAYEQYF. Based on the CDR3 plus reference TRBV7-2 and TRBJ2-7, the full variable domain is GAGVSQSPSNKVTEKGKDVELRCDPISGHTALYWYRQSLGQGLEFLIYFQGNSAPDKSGLPSDRFSAERTGGSVSTLTIQRTQQEDSAVYLCASSPFPQAYEQYFGPGTRLTVT.

This clonotype was seen a handful of times. This chain links TRBV12-3 or TRBV12-4 with TRBJ1-1; D is perhaps TRBD1 (6 bases). The length of the CDR3 is 13 residues. V shed 3 bases and J shed 8 bases, with 13 bases lying between them. The CDR3 is CASSFGSGTEAFF. For the CDR3, the DNA is TGTGCCAGCAGTTTTGGCTCCGGGACAGAAGCTTTCTTT.

This chain joins TRBV19 and TRBJ1-5; 11 bases agree with TRBD1. V gave up 11 bases and J gave up 5 bases; unmatched junction bases: 5. In germline, CDR1 is LNHDA, CDR2 SQIVND (reference sequence). The CDR3 totals 13 residues. The CDR3 loop is CAVKGQGDQPQHF. DNA of the CDR3: TGTGCCGTAAAGGGACAGGGGGATCAGCCCCAGCATTTT.

This rearrangement joins TRBV27 to TRBJ2-5, with 12 bases fitting TRBD2. J lost 3 bases, V lost 10 bases, and 9 bases had no gene match. CDR3 length equals 15 residues. CDR1 and CDR2 from the germline V gene are MNHEY and SMNVEV (reference sequence). CDR3 loop: CATNLAGGREETQYF. The DNA of the CDR3 is TGTGCCACGAATCTAGCGGGGGGGCGGGAAGAGACCCAGTACTTC.

This clonotype was seen a single time. This chain joins TRBV6-2 or TRBV6-3 and TRBJ2-2, with 7 bases matching TRBD1. Germline V gives CDR1 MNHEY, CDR2 SVGEGT. Trimming at V came to 3 bases and at J to 2 bases, leaving 3 bases not matched to a gene. The CDR3 totals 15 residues. The CDR3 loop is CASSYRQGNTGELFF. DNA of the CDR3: TGTGCCAGCAGTTATCGACAGGGAAACACCGGGGAGCTGTTTTTT.